This T cell receptor (beta chain) stems from a study of OX40 agonist ivuxolimab in advanced cancers. Only in-frame clones appear in the TCRdb table, and some are missing; sequencing was by immunoSEQ multiplex PCR. The sample has about 61,000 clones, over 80% seen once. Germline trimming cut 6 bases from V and 0 bases from J; bases unmatched to any gene: 10. The CDR3 has 16 residues. CDR1 is MDHEN, CDR2 SYDVKM, per germline. The clonotype originates from an adult with an advanced solid tumor such as melanoma, head and neck, liver or kidney cancer. Source: CD4+ or CD8+ T cells sorted from blood, taken in a trial of the OX40 agonist ivuxolimab. The chain has TRBV28 and TRBJ2-7; 8 nucleotides match TRBD2. The CDR3 nucleotides are TGTGCCAGCAGCTCGGAGGCTAGCGGGTTCTCCTACGAGCAGTACTTC. Its protein product is CASSSEASGFSYEQYF. Based on the CDR3 plus reference TRBV28 and TRBJ2-7, the full variable domain is DVKVTQSSRYLVKRTGEKVFLECVQDMDHENMFWYRQDPGLGLRLIYFSYDVKMKEKGDIPEGYSVSREKKERFSLILESASTNQTSMYLCASSSEASGFSYEQYFGPGTRLTVT.